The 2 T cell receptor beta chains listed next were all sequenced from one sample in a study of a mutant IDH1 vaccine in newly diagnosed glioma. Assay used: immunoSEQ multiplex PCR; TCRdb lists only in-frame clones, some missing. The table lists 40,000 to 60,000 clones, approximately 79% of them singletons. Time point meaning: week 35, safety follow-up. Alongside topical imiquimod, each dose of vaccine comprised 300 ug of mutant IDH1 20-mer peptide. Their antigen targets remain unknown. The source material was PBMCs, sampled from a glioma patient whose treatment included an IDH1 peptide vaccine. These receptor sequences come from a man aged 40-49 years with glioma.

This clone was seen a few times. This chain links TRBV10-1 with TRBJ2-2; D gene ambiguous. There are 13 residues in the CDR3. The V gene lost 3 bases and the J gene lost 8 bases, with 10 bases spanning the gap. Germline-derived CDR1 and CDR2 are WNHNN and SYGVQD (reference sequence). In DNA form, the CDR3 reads TGCGCCAGCAGTGACCGAAATGCTGGGGAGCTGTTTTTT. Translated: CASSDRNAGELFF.

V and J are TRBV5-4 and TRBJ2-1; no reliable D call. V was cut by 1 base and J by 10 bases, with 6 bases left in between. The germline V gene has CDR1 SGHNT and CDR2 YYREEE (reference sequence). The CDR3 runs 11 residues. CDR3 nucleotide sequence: TGTGCCAGCAGCTTGTTCCAAGAGCAGTTCTTC. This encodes CASSLFQEQFF.